This is a list of T cell receptor beta chains from one sample in a study of blood T cell repertoires in COVID-19. The method was immunoSEQ multiplex PCR; TCRdb's version includes in-frame clones alone and lacks a portion of them. Of approximately 180,000 clones listed, about 87% are singletons. Sequenced material: peripheral blood. Source of these receptors: a woman between 70 and 85 years old with COVID-19, enrolled during active disease. The CDR3 runs from the conserved cysteine through the conserved F or W.

CATSDFGGLASSNEQFF | TRBV24-1
CASSQVAASGRFGELFF | TRBV14
CASTDRGATNEKLFF | TRBV6-5
CASSTRTGDQPQHF | TRBV7-8
CAISDFSGTYEQYF | TRBV10-3
CASSKVWGAGQPQHF | TRBV19
CASNQGVDTEAFF | TRBV2
CASSELPQGALAGYTF | TRBV6-1
CASSQGHGGRSYNEQFF | TRBV3-1/TRBV3-2
CAWNRDSSPIGYTF | TRBV30
CASSTAPGQGYEQYF | TRBV9
CSVAGQNQPQHF | TRBV29-1
CSVEQRTSGRGNEQFF | TRBV29-1
CASKTTGHSYNSPLHF | TRBV5-6
CASSAQGSEKLFF | TRBV19
CSVEDLNTGDPNTIYF | TRBV29-1
CASSRGQGAYGYTF | TRBV5-4
CASSPGQVIQETQYF | TRBV5-1
CATSRDSGKSYEQYF | TRBV15
CASSPHGAGAVEQFF | TRBV19
CASSFRGLNTEAFF | TRBV5-6
CASSLGAGSYEQYF | TRBV11-3
CASSLAGLGSNTGELFF | TRBV5-1
CASSLGGRDQPQHF | TRBV7-9
CATSDFPQGETQYF | TRBV24-1
CASSQSSGAGNTIYF | TRBV3-1/TRBV3-2
CASSSGDRVQPQHF | TRBV7-2
CAISVEGGNQPQHF | TRBV10-3
CASSLDPDTFYSNQPQHF | TRBV19
CASSPGTGGEQYF | TRBV12-3/TRBV12-4
CASSRAEDYGYTF | TRBV5-1
CASSLGVGIQETQYF | TRBV5-1
CAISTTGNTIYF | TRBV10-3
CASSLRFYQPQHF | TRBV6-2/TRBV6-3
CASSPPEGTQPQHF | TRBV18